This TCR beta chain was observed in a study of early T cells in non-severe SARS-CoV-2 infection. TCRdb reprocessed the 5' RACE reads via MiXCR and lists one record per CDR3 protein. The table includes almost 30,000 distinct CDR3 sequences, about 5.7% detected once. The sample comprised whole blood. The sequence came from an adult who was a healthcare worker with PCR-confirmed SARS-CoV-2 infection or an uninfected control (not recorded which).

The CDR3 sequence: CASSLAGPRNEQFF. CDR3 bases: TGTGCCAGCAGCTTGGCTGGACCTCGCAATGAGCAGTTCTTC. The chain has TRBV5-4 and TRBJ2-1; D ambiguous. Germline V gene lookup returns CDR1 SGHNT and CDR2 YYREEE (reference sequence). V lost 0 bases and J lost 6, with 10 bases in between. The length of the CDR3 is 14 residues.